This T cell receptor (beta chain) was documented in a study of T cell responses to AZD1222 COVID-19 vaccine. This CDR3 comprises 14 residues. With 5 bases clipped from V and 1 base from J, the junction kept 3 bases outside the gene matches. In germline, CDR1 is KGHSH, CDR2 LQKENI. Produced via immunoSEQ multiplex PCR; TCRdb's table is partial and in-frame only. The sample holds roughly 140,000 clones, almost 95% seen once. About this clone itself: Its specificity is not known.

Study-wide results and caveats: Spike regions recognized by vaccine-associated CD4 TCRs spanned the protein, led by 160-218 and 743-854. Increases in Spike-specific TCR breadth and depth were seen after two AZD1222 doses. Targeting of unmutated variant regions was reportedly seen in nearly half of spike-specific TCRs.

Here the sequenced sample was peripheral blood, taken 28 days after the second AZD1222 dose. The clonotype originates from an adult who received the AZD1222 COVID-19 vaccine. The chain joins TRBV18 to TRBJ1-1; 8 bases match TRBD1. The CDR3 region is CASSEGQGNTEAFF. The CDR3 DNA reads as TGTGCCAGCTCAGAAGGACAGGGGAACACTGAAGCTTTCTTT.